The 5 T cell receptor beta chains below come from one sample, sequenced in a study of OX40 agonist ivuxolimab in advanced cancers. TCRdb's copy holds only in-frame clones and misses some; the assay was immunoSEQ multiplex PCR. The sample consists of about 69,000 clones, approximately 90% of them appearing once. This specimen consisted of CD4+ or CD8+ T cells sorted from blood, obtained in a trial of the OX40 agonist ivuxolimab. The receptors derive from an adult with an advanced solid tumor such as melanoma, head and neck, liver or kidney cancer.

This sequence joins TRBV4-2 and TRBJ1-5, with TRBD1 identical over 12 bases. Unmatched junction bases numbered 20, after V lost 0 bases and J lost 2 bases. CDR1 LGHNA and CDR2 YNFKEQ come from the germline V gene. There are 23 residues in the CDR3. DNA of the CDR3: TGTGCCAGCAGCCAAGAAATAGTATCAGGCGGGACAGGGGGCCGAGGGGGCAATCAGCCCCAGCATTTT. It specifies CASSQEIVSGGTGGRGGNQPQHF.

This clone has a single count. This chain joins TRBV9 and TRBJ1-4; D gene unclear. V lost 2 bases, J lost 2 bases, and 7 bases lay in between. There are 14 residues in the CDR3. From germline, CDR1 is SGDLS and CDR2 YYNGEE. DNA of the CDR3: TGTGCCAGCAGCGTTAAGGGCACTAATGAAAAACTGTTTTTT. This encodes CASSVKGTNEKLFF.

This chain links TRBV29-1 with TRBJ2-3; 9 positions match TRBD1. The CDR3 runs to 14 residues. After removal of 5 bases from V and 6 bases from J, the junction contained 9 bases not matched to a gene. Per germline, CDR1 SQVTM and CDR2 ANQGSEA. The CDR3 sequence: CSVPPGQGLDTQYF. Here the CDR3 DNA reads TGCAGCGTTCCTCCGGGACAGGGTTTGGATACGCAGTATTTT.

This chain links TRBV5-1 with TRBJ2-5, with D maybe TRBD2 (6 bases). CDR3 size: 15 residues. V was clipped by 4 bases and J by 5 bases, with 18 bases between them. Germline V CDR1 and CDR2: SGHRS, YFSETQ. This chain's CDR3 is CASSRDLTSPETQYF. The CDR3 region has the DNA TGCGCCAGCAGCCGGGACCTAACTAGCCCGGAGACCCAGTACTTC.

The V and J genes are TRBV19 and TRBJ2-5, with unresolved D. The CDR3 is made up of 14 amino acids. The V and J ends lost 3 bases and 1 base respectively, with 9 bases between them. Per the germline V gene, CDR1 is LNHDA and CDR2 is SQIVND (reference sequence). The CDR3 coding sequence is TGTGCCAGTAGTATTCTTAACAGCCAAGAGACCCAGTACTTC. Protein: CASSILNSQETQYF.